The 4 T cell receptor beta chains below come from one sample, sequenced in a study of blood T cell repertoires in COVID-19. Produced via immunoSEQ multiplex PCR; TCRdb's table is partial and in-frame only. Of roughly 42,000 clones detected, 70% to 90% appear once; the ten largest clones hold 4.3%. Source material: peripheral blood. The source is a man aged 55-75 years with acute or convalescent COVID-19.

The genes are TRBV19 and TRBJ1-5; 8 nucleotides line up with TRBD1. The CDR3 runs 15 residues. V lost 7 bases to trimming and J lost 5 bases; unmatched junction nucleotides: 10. Germline CDR1 and CDR2: LNHDA and SQIVND (reference sequence). DNA of the CDR3: TGTGCCAGTACCCTGGACAGGGCACGGGATCAGCCCCAGCATTTT. Encoded protein: CASTLDRARDQPQHF.

This chain connects TRBV19 to TRBJ1-1; weak D call: TRBD1 (5 bases). The CDR3 is made up of 13 amino acids. Germline CDR1 and CDR2: LNHDA and SQIVND (reference sequence). V was clipped by 6 bases and J by 4 bases, with 12 bases between them. CDR3 coding DNA: TGTGCCAGTAGCGTGGAGGGGAGCACTGAAGCTTTCTTT. This translates into CASSVEGSTEAFF.

This chain joins TRBV27 and TRBJ2-6; D may be TRBD2 (5 bases). The ends were cut back, 3 bases at V and 2 bases at J, with 11 bases in the middle. The CDR3 covers 16 residues. CDR1 MNHEY and CDR2 SMNVEV come from the germline V gene (reference sequence). CDR3 protein: CASSFEGRPGANVLTF. The CDR3 DNA reads as TGTGCCAGCAGTTTCGAGGGCAGGCCTGGGGCCAACGTCCTGACTTTC.

This chain uses TRBV2 with TRBJ2-7, with D perhaps matching TRBD2 (6 bases). The CDR3 consists of 17 residues. CDR1 SNHLY and CDR2 FYNNEI come from the germline V gene. Trimming removed 3 bases at V and 7 bases at J, with 25 bases between. For the CDR3, the DNA is TGTGCCAGCAGTGACCCGAGGGTTTTAGCGGCCTCGGGGGAGCAGTACTTC. This encodes CASSDPRVLAASGEQYF.